What follows describes a single T cell receptor (beta chain). This sample is drawn from a study of blood T cell repertoires in COVID-19. Seattle researchers signed up patients amid active infection and tracked them longitudinally. Clones were sequenced by immunoSEQ multiplex PCR, and TCRdb holds only the in-frame ones, with some missing. The sample gives tens of thousands of clones, approximately 87% of which show up once; roughly 6.5% is in the top ten. V was clipped by 4 bases and J by 15 bases, with 13 bases between them. Germline V CDR1 and CDR2: MNHNY, SVGAGI (reference sequence). CDR3 length: 11 residues.

Sequencing was done on a sample of peripheral blood. The receptor's source is a woman aged 60-75 years with COVID-19, enrolled during active disease. The chain combines TRBV6-6 with TRBJ2-1, with D uncertain. Here the CDR3 DNA reads TGTGCCAGCAGTTCAGCGAATGTCTGGTTCTTC. Translated: CASSSANVWFF.